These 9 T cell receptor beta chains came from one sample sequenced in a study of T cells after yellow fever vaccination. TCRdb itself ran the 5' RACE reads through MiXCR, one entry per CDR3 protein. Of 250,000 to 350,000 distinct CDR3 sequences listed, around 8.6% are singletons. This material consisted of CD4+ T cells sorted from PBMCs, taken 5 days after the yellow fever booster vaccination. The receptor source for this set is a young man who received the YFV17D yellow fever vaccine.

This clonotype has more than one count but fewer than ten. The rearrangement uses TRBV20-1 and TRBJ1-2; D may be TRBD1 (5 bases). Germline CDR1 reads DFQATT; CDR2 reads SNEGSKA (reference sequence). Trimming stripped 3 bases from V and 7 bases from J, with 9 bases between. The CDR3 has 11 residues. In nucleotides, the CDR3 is TGCAGTGCTAGGCGGGGCTTTGGCTACACCTTC. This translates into CSARRGFGYTF.

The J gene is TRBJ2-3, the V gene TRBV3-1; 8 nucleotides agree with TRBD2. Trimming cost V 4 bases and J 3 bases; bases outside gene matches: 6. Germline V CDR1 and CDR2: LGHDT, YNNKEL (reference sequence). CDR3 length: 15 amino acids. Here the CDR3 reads CASSLFLAGTDTQYF. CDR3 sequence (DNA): TGTGCCAGCAGCCTTTTTTTAGCGGGGACAGATACGCAGTATTTT.

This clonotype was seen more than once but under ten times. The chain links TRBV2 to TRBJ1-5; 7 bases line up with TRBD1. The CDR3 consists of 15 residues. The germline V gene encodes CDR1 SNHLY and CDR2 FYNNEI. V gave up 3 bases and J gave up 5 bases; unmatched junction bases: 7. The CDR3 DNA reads TGTGCCAGCAGTGACCTGACAGGGAGGGATCAGCCCCAGCATTTT. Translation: CASSDLTGRDQPQHF.

DNA of the CDR3: TGTGCCAGCTCACTCCTAGAGGGGGATCATGGCTACACCTTC. The encoded protein is CASSLLEGDHGYTF. The chain links TRBV18 to TRBJ1-2, with D perhaps TRBD1 (6 bases). There are 14 residues in the CDR3. Trimming left V 4 bases short and J 6 bases short, with 15 bases between. The germline CDR1 and CDR2 sequences are KGHSH and LQKENI.

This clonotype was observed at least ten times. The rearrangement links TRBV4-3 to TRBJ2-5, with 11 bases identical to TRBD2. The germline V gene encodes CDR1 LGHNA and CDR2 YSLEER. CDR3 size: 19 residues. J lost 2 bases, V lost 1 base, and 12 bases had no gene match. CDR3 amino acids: CASSQVASGGPLLQETQYF. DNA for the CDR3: TGCGCCAGCAGCCAAGTGGCTAGCGGGGGGCCCCTGCTTCAAGAGACCCAGTACTTC.

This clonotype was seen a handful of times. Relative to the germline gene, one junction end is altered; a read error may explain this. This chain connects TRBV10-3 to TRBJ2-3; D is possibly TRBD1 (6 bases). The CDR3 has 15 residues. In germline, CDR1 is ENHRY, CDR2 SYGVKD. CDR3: CAITEGVRGTDTQYF. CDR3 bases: TGTGCCATCACTGAGGGGGTAAGGGGAACAGATACGCAGTATTTT.

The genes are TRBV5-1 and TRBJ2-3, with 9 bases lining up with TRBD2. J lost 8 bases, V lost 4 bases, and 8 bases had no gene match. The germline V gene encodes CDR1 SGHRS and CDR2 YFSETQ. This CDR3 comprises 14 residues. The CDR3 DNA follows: TGCGCCAGCAGCCCGACTAGCGGAAAAACTACGCAGTATTTT. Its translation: CASSPTSGKTTQYF.

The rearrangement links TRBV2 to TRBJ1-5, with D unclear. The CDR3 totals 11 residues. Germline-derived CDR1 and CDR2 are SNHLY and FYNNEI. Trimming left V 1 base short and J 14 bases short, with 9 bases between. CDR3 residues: CASSEGSGEHF. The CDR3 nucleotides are TGTGCCAGCAGTGAAGGCAGCGGTGAGCATTTT.

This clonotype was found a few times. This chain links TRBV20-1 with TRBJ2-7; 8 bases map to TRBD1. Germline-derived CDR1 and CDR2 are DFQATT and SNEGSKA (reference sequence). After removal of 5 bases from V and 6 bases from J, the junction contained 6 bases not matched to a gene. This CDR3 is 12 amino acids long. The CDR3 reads CSARTGHGEQYF. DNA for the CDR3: TGCAGTGCTCGGACAGGGCACGGCGAGCAGTACTTC.